A selection of T cell receptor beta chains follows, all from one sample in a study of blood T cells in healthy people across ages. TCRdb reanalysed the 5' RACE reads using MiXCR and keeps one entry per CDR3 protein. The data show 800,000 or so distinct CDR3 sequences, with around 25% seen just once and 3% to 4.5% held by the top ten. These data were likewise used in another study, on T cells of mothers and their children.

Sequenced input: blood. The receptor set was obtained from a boy under 18 in good health. The CDR3 runs from the conserved cysteine through the conserved F or W. The D gene is left open where the match is weak. Clone size is not always given. Where it is, it says once, few, many or a class for expanded clones.

TRBJ2-2	NA	TRBV13	TRBD1	CASSVSPHVPGQGDTGELFF	TGTGCCAGCAGCGTTAGTCCCCACGTCCCGGGACAGGGGGACACCGGGGAGCTGTTTTTT
TRBJ2-1	NA	TRBV24-1	TRBD2	CATSDLAGGYNEQFF	TGTGCCACCAGTGATCTAGCGGGAGGTTACAATGAGCAGTTCTTC
TRBJ2-3	NA	TRBV12-3/TRBV12-4	TRBD2	CASRGFGGGVSPDTQYF	TGTGCCAGCAGAGGTTTTGGGGGAGGGGTGTCCCCAGATACGCAGTATTTT
TRBJ2-7	NA	TRBV5-1	NA	CASSFRISYEQYF	TGCGCCAGCAGCTTCAGGATCTCCTACGAGCAGTACTTC
TRBJ2-1	many	TRBV9	TRBD2	CASSVAGTSGGWESEQFF	TGTGCCAGCAGCGTAGCAGGGACTAGCGGGGGCTGGGAGAGTGAGCAGTTCTTC
TRBJ1-2	NA	TRBV15	NA	CATSRGGSGANYGYTF	TGTGCCACCAGCAGAGGAGGGAGCGGAGCAAACTATGGCTACACCTTC
TRBJ2-5	NA	TRBV5-1	NA	CASSLPGRSQTQYF	TGCGCCAGCAGCTTGCCCGGCAGAAGTCAGACCCAGTACTTC
TRBJ2-7	NA	TRBV7-2	NA	CASSYRLRGSSYEQYF	TGTGCCAGCAGCTACCGTCTGAGGGGAAGCTCCTACGAGCAGTACTTC
TRBJ1-1	NA	TRBV10-3	TRBD1	CAIRQGAYTEAFF	TGTGCCATCAGACAGGGGGCTTACACTGAAGCTTTCTTT
TRBJ2-1	once	TRBV2	NA	CASSESGWGGNEQLF	TGTGCCAGCAGTGAATCGGGCTGGGGGGGCAATGAGCAGCTCTTC
TRBJ1-5	NA	TRBV25-1	TRBD1	CASRSQGAHQPQHF	TGTGCCAGCAGATCACAGGGGGCCCATCAGCCCCAGCATTTT